This passage covers 8 T cell receptor beta chains from one sample sequenced in a study of T cell responses to AZD1222 COVID-19 vaccine. The protocol was immunoSEQ multiplex PCR, while the TCRdb copy is restricted to in-frame clones and leaves out a portion. The top ten clones hold around 2.4% of a sample with 95,000 to 150,000 clones, around 85% of them seen once. This specimen was peripheral blood, taken on day 0 of AZD1222 vaccination. These TCRs come from an adult in good health.

This CDR3 reads CASSPRQLSADTGELFF. In nucleotides, the CDR3 is TGTGCCAGCTCACCGCGACAGCTATCCGCCGACACCGGGGAGCTGTTTTTT. The chain is built from TRBV18 and TRBJ2-2; possibly TRBD1 for D (5 bases). CDR3 length: 17 residues. In germline, CDR1 is KGHSH, CDR2 LQKENI. Trimming took off 3 bases at V and 3 bases at J, with 17 bases between the two ends. Complete variable domain (other parts from reference TRBV18 and TRBJ2-2): NAGVMQNPRHLVRRRGQEARLRCSPMKGHSHVYWYRQLPEEGLKFMVYLQKENIIDESGMPKERFSAEFPKEGPSILRIQQVVRGDSAAYFCASSPRQLSADTGELFFGEGSRLTVL.

This clone has only a few counts. The V call is TRBV11-1, the J call TRBJ2-2, with 10 bases identical to TRBD2. This CDR3 contains 15 residues. The J segment lost 6 bases and the V segment lost 2 bases, leaving 3 bases of the junction unmatched. CDR1 and CDR2 from the germline V gene are SGHAT and FQDESV (reference sequence). The CDR3 loop is CASSLRLAGAGELFF. In nucleotides, the CDR3 is TGTGCCAGCAGCTTACGTCTAGCGGGAGCCGGGGAGCTGTTTTTT.

This chain links TRBV5-1 with TRBJ2-7, with 9 nucleotides matching TRBD1. The V segment lost 0 bases and the J segment 4 bases; nucleotides outside the gene matches: 5. Germline V CDR1 and CDR2: SGHRS, YFSETQ. The CDR3 consists of 15 residues. In nucleotides, the CDR3 is TGCGCCAGCAGCTTGGGGGACAGGGAGATGTACGAGCAGTACTTC. Protein product: CASSLGDREMYEQYF.

V and J are TRBV5-1 and TRBJ2-7, with D perhaps TRBD2 (7 bases). V shed 0 bases and J shed 6 bases, with 16 bases lying between them. Germline CDR1 is SGHRS and CDR2 is YFSETQ. The CDR3 has 15 residues. CDR3 amino acids: CASSLAGGRVGEQYF. Here the CDR3 DNA reads TGCGCCAGCAGCTTGGCCGGGGGGCGCGTGGGCGAGCAGTACTTC.

The gene calls are TRBV27 and TRBJ2-7; weak D call: TRBD2 (5 bases). The CDR3 has 13 amino acids. V was shortened by 6 bases and J by 2 bases, with 11 bases between the two germline ends. The V gene's germline CDR1 is MNHEY and CDR2 SMNVEV (reference sequence). CDR3 protein: CASRRAKTYEQYF. Written as DNA, the CDR3 is TGTGCCAGCAGGAGGGCAAAAACCTACGAGCAGTACTTC.

V is TRBV3-1 (or the pseudogene TRBV3-2) and J is TRBJ1-5; TRBD1 might be the D (5 bases). V was clipped by 4 bases and J by 1 base, with 11 bases between them. This CDR3 has 15 residues. From germline, CDR1 is LGHDT and CDR2 YNNKEL (reference sequence). The CDR3 region is CASSPAAGSNQPQHF. CDR3 in DNA: TGTGCCAGCAGCCCGGCGGCAGGGAGCAATCAGCCCCAGCATTTT.

J is TRBJ2-7 and V is TRBV28; 9 bases fit TRBD1. CDR1 MDHEN and CDR2 SYDVKM come from the germline V gene. V shed 3 bases and J 5 bases; nucleotides not matched to a gene: 5. CDR3 length: 14 amino acids. This CDR3 is CASSLPGQGHEQYF. The CDR3 DNA is TGTGCCAGCAGTTTGCCGGGACAGGGCCACGAGCAGTACTTC.

This rearrangement joins TRBV5-1 to TRBJ2-5; 8 bases line up with TRBD1. Germline CDR1 and CDR2: SGHRS and YFSETQ. The CDR3 consists of 14 residues. The trim removed 3 bases at V and 4 bases at J, leaving 5 bases unmatched. DNA of the CDR3: TGCGCCAGCAGCTCTGACAGGGGATCAGAGACCCAGTACTTC. It codes for CASSSDRGSETQYF.